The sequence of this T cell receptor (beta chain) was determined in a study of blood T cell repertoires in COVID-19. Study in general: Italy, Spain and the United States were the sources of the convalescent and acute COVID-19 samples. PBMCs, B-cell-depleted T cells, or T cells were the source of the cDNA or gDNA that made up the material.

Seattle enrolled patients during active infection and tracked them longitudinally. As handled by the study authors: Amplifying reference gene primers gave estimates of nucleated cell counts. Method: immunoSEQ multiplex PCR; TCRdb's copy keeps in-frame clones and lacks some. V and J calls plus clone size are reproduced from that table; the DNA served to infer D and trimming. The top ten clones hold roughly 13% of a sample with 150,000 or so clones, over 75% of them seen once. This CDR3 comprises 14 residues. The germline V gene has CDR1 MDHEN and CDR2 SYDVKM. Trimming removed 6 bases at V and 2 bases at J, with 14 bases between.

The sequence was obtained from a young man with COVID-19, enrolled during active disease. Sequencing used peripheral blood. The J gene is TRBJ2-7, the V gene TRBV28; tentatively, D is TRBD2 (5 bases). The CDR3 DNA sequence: TGTGCCAGCAGAACCGCGGGTCCCCCCTACGAGCAGTACTTC. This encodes CASRTAGPPYEQYF.